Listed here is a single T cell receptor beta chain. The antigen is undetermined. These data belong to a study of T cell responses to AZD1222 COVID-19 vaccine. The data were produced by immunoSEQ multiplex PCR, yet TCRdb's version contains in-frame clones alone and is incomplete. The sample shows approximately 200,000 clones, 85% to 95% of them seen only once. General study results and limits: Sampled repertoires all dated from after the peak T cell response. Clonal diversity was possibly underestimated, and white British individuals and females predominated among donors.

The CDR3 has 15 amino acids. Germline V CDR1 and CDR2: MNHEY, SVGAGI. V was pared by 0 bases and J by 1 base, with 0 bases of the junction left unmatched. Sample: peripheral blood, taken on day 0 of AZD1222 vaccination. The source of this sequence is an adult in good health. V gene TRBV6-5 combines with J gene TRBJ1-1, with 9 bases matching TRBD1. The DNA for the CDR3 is TGTGCCAGCAGTTACTCGGGACAGGGGAACACTGAAGCTTTCTTT. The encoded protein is CASSYSGQGNTEAFF.